This T cell receptor (beta chain) came from a study of vaccination effects on CD4 cells after COVID-19 (dated 2022 in TCRdb). As for the study more broadly: Across the study, the median time from the second dose to post-vaccine sampling was 72 days (range 14 to 241). A total of ten to eleven COVID-19 convalescent patients and a handful of SARS-CoV-2-naive healthy vaccine recipients were included in the full study. The study compared SARS-CoV-2 spike-specific CD4+ TCR repertoires before and after mRNA vaccination in COVID-19 convalescent patients and infection-naive vaccine recipients. Cultures from other donors in the study were sequenced using the Oncomine TCR Beta short-read assay on an Illumina iSeq 100. Results the study describes overall, beyond this receptor: Clones induced by infection and clones induced by vaccination both contracted markedly at late timepoints after vaccination, which fits with T cell responses waning over time. Limitations of the study were the small number of convalescent patients and the absence of early post-infection timepoints. Among healthy vaccine recipients, nearly all vaccine-induced clones were SARS-CoV-2 mono-reactive, and just 1 of 255 was cross-reactive with common cold coronaviruses.

To identify antigen-specific CD4+ T cell clonotypes by their expansion, the ViraFEST assay first stimulated PBMC with viral peptide pools and then applied TCR sequencing. After more than nine days of culture, CD4+ T cells were isolated with the EasySep CD4+ T cell isolation kit. Two doses of either the BNT162b2 or the mRNA-1273 mRNA SARS-CoV-2 vaccine were administered to participants. None of the healthy vaccine recipients had a prior SARS-CoV-2 infection, which was confirmed by nucleocapsid antibody tests that came back negative both before and after vaccination. Some 1.9 million PBMC per well were cultured with approximately 10 ug/ml peptides in IMDM containing around 5.3% human AB serum, approximately 10 IU/ml IL-2 and gentamicin. On days 3 and 7, half of the culture medium was replaced with fresh IL-2-containing medium. Each peptide stimulation condition was cultured in triplicate wells unless otherwise noted. PBMC were separated from whole blood using Ficoll-Paque Plus gradient centrifugation and were then either cryopreserved at -140C or used fresh. Overlapping peptide pools spanned the spike proteins of SARS-CoV-2 and the common cold coronaviruses HCoV-NL63, HCoV-OC43 and HCoV-229E. The QIAamp micro DNA kit was used to extract genomic DNA from the cultured CD4+ T cells.

On this clone itself: The antigen it binds to is not known. Base qualities are not recorded, but no much larger clone differs from it by a single base.

The library was generated by the immunoSEQ multiplex PCR assay. DNA from the CD4+ T cells that had been cultured and isolated underwent TCR beta CDR3 sequencing. Under the source paper's analysis protocol: Non-productive TCR sequences were removed and reads were trimmed to the CDR3 region, keeping CDR3s of at least 7 amino acids. The MANAFEST web app was used to pick out antigen-specific clonotypes by comparing their expansion in peptide wells with that in reference cultures. For clones to be considered positive, expansion at FDR<0.05 versus reference and all other wells, an odds ratio above 5, and a frequency above 0.1% in two replicate wells were required. A clonotype was called cross-reactive if it was significantly expanded both in SARS-CoV-2 spike wells and in at least one common cold coronavirus spike condition. CDR3 similarity was assessed by Levenshtein distance with the stringdist R package, and unrooted trees were built with ape in R 3.6.1. Here the immuneACCESS table is served through TCRdb, limited to in-frame sequences with V and J called. Missing clones are a known gap in these copies; in checked studies unresolved V genes cover under half, and the rest lacks a known reason. D and trimming come from the DNA, and the V and J calls and clone size come from that table. Across this sample there are tens of thousands of clones, with 73% seen only once. The ten largest clones add up to 0.95% to 1.5% of the sample.

The CDR3 numbers 13 residues from cysteine through phenylalanine. Just CDR3 DNA is preserved here, 39 bases in frame from base 1. At the junction V is shortened by 3 bases and J by 4 bases, with 7 bases in between. The starting material was CD4+ T cells from PBMCs cultured with HCoV-229E spike peptides, obtained after COVID-19 vaccination. This sample's cell subset or site label indicates: HCoV-229E spike overlapping peptide pool stimulation. This receptor was obtained from a human donor who received a COVID-19 vaccine. In this chain, TRBV12-3 or TRBV12-4 is recombined with TRBJ1-3; the D region possibly corresponds to TRBD1 (5 bases align). Here the CDR3 is given as CASSFRQGNTIYF. Here is the DNA: TGTGCCAGCAGTTTTAGACAGGGAAACACCATATATTTT.